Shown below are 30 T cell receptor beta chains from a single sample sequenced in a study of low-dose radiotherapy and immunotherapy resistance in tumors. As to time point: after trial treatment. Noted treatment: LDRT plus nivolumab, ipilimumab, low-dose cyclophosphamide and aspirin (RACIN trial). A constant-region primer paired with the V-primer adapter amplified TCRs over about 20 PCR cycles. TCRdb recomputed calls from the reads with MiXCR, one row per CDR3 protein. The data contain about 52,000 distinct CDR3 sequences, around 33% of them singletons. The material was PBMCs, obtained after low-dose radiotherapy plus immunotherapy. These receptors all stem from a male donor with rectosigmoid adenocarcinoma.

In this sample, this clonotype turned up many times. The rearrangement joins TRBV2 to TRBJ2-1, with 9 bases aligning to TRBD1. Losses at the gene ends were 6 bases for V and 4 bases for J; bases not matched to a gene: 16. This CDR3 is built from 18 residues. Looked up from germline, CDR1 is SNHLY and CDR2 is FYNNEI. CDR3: CASRTGTGYFLGYNEQFF. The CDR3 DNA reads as TGTGCCAGCAGGACCGGGACAGGGTACTTCTTGGGATACAATGAGCAGTTCTTC.

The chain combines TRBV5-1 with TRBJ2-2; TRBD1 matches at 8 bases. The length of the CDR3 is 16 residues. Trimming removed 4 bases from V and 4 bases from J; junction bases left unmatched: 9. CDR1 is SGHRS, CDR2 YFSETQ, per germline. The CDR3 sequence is CASSPRQGRGTGELFF. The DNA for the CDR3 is TGCGCCAGCAGCCCCCGACAGGGGCGGGGCACCGGGGAGCTGTTTTTT.

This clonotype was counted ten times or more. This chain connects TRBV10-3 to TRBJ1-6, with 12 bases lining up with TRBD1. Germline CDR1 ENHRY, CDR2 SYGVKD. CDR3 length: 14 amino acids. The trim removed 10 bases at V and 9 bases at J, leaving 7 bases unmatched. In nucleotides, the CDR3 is TGTGCCACCGGGACAGGGGGCCCAACTTCACCCCTCCACTTT. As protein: CATGTGGPTSPLHF.

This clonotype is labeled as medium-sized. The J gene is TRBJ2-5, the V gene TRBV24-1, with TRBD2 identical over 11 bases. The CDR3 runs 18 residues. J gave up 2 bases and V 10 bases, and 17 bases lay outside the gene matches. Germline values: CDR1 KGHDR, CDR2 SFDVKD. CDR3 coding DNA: TGTGCCACAGCGACAGGGCGGCTAGCGGGAGGACCTCAAGAGACCCAGTACTTC. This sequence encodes CATATGRLAGGPQETQYF.

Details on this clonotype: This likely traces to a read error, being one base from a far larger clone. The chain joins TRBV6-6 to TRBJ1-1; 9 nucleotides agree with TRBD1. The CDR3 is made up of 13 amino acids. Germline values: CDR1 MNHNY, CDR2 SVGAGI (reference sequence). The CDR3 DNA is TGTGCCAGCAGACGACAGGGGGGGACTGGAGCTTTCTTT. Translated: CASRRQGGTGAFF.

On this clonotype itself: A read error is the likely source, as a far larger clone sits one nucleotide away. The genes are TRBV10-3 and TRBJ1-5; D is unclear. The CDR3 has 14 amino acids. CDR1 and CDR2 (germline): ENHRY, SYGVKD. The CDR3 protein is CASVSLGSNQPQRF. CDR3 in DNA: TGTGCCAGCGTCTCCCTCGGGAGCAATCAGCCCCAGCGTTTT.

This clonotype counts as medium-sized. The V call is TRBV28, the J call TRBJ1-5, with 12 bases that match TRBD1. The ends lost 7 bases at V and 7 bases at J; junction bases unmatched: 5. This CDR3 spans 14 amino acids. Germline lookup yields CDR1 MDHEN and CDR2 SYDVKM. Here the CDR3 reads CASTGTGGWQPQHF. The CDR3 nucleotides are TGTGCCAGCACCGGGACAGGGGGCTGGCAGCCCCAGCATTTT.

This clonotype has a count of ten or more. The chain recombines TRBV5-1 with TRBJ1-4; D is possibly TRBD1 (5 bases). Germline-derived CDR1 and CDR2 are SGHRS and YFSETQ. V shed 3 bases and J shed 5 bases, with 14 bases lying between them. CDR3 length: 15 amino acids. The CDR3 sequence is CASSSQGVGNEKLFF. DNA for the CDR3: TGCGCCAGCAGCTCTCAGGGAGTAGGGAATGAAAAACTGTTTTTT. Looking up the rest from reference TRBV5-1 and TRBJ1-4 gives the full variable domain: KAGVTQTPRYLIKTRGQQVTLSCSPISGHRSVSWYQQTPGQGLQFLFEYFSETQRNKGNFPGRFSGRQFSNSRSEMNVSTLELGDSALYLCASSSQGVGNEKLFFGSGTQLSVL.

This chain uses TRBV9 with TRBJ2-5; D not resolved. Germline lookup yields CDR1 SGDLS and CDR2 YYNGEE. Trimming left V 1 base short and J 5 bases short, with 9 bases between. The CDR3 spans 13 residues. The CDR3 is CASSVFGRETQYF. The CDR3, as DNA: TGTGCCAGCAGCGTATTCGGCCGCGAGACCCAGTACTTC.

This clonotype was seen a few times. CDR3: CASGQGTYEQYF. DNA for the CDR3: TGCGCCAGCGGACAGGGAACCTACGAGCAGTACTTC. The V call is TRBV5-1, the J call TRBJ2-7, with TRBD1 identical over 8 bases. Germline V lookup: CDR1 SGHRS, CDR2 YFSETQ. V gave up 7 bases and J gave up 2 bases; unmatched junction bases: 2. The length of the CDR3 is 12 residues.

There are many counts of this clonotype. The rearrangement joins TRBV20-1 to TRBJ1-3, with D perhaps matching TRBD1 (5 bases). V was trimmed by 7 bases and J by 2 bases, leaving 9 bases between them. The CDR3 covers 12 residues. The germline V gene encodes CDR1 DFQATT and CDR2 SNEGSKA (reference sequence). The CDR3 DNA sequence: TGCAGTGTTCCGGGACCTGGAAACACCATATATTTT. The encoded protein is CSVPGPGNTIYF.

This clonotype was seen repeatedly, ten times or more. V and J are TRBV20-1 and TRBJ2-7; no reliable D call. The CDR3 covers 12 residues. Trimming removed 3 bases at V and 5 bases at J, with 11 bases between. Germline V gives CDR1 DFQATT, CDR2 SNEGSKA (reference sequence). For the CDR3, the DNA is TGCAGTGCTAGCCCGATAGCAGACGAGCAGTACTTC. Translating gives CSASPIADEQYF.

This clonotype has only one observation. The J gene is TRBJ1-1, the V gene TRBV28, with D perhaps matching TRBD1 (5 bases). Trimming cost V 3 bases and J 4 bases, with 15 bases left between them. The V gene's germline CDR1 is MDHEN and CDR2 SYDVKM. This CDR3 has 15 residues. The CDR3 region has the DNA TGTGCCAGCAGTTTTCCGGCCTTGGGGGGCACTGAAGCTTTCTTT. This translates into CASSFPALGGTEAFF.

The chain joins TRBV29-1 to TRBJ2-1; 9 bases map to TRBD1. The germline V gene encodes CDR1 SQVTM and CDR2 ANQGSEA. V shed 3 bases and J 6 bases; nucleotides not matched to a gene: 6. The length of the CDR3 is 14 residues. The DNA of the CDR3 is TGCAGCGTTGATCCGGGACAGGGACGCAATGAGCAGTTCTTC. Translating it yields CSVDPGQGRNEQFF.

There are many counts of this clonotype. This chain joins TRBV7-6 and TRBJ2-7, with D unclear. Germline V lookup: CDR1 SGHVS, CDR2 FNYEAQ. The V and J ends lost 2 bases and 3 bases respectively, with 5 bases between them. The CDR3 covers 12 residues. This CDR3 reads CASSLSGYEQYF. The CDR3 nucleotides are TGTGCCAGCAGCTTATCGGGCTACGAGCAGTACTTC.

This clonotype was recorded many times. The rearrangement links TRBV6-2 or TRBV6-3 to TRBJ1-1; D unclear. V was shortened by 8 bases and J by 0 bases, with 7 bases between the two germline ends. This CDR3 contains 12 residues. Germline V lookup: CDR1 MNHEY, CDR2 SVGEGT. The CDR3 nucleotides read TGTGCCAGCCGGGATGTGAACACTGAAGCTTTCTTT. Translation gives CASRDVNTEAFF.

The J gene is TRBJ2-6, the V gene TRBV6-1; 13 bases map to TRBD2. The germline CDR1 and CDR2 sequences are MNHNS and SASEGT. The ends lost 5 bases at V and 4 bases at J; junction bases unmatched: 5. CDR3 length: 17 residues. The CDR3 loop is CASSSPGLAGGANVLTF. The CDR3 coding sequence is TGTGCCAGCAGTTCGCCGGGACTAGCGGGAGGGGCCAACGTCCTGACTTTC.

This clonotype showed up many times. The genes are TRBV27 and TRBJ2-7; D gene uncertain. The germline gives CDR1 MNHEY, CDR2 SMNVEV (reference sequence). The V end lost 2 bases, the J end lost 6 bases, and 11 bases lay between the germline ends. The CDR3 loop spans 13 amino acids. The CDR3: CASSLGPEGEQYF. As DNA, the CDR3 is TGTGCCAGCAGTTTAGGTCCAGAAGGCGAGCAGTACTTC.

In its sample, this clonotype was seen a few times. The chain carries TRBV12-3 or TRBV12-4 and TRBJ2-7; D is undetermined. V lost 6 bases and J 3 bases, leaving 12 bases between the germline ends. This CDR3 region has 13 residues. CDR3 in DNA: TGTGCCAGCAGCCTGACTTTATTCTACGAGCAGTACTTC. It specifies CASSLTLFYEQYF.

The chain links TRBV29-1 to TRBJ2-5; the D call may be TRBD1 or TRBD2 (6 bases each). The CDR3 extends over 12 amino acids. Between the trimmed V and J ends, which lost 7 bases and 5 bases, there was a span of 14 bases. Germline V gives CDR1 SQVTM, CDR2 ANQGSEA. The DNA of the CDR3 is TGCAGCGGGTTGGACAGCGGGGAGACCCAGTACTTC. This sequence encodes CSGLDSGETQYF.

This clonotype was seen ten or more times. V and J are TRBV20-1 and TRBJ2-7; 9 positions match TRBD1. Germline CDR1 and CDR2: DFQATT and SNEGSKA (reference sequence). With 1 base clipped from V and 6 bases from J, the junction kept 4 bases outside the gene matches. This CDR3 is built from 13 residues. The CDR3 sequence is CSARGDRESEQYF. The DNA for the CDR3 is TGCAGTGCTAGAGGGGACAGGGAGAGCGAGCAGTACTTC.

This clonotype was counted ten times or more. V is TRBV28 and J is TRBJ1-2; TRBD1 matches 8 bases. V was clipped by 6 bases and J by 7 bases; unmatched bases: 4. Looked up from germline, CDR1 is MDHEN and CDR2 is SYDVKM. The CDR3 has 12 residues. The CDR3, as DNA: TGTGCCAGCAGAGGACAGGGACTTGGCTACACCTTC. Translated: CASRGQGLGYTF.

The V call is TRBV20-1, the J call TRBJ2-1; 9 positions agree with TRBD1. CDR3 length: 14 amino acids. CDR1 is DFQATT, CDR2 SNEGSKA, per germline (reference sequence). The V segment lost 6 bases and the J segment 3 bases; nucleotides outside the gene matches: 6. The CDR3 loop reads CSARRTGDYNEQFF. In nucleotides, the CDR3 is TGCAGTGCGAGGAGGACAGGGGACTACAATGAGCAGTTCTTC.

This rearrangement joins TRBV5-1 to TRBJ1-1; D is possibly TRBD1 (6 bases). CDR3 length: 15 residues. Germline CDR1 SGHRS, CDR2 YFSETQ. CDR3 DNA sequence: TGCACCCGCAGCTTGACCCGGGGGCAGGGGACTGAAGCTTTCTTT. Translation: CTRSLTRGQGTEAFF.

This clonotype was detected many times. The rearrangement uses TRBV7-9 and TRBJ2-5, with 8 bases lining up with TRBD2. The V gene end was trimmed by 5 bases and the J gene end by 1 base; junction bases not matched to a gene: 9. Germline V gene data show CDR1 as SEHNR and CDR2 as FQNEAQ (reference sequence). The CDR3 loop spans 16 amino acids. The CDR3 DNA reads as TGTGCCAGCAGCCGGGTGCGGGAGGCCACCCAAGAGACCCAGTACTTC. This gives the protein CASSRVREATQETQYF. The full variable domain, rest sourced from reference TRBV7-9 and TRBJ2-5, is DTGVSQNPRHKITKRGQNVTFRCDPISEHNRLYWYRQTLGQGPEFLTYFQNEAQLEKSRLLSDRFSAERPKGSFSTLEIQRTEQGDSAMYLCASSRVREATQETQYFGPGTRLLVL.

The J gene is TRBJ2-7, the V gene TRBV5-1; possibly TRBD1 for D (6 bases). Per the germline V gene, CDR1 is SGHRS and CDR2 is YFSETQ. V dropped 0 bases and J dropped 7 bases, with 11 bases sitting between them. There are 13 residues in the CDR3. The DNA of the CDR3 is TGCGCCAGCAGCTTGGGACAGGCGCGGGAGCAGTACTTC. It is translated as CASSLGQAREQYF.

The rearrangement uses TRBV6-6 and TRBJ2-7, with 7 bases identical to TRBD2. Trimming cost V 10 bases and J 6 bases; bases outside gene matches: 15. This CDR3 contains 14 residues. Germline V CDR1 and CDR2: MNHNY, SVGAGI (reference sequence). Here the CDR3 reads CATMVRTRASEQYF. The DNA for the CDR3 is TGTGCCACCATGGTTCGGACTAGAGCTAGCGAGCAGTACTTC.

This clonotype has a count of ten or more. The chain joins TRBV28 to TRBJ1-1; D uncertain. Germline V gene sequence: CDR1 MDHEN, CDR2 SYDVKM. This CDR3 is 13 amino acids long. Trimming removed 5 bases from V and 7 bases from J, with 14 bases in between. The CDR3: CASSLNSGIEAFF. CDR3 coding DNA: TGTGCCAGCAGTCTAAACTCAGGAATTGAAGCTTTCTTT.

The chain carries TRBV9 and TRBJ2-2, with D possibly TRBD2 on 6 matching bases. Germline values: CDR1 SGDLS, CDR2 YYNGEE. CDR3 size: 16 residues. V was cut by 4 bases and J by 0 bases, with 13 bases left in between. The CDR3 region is CASSSGSTANTGELFF. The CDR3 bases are TGTGCCAGCAGCTCCGGGAGTACAGCGAACACCGGGGAGCTGTTTTTT.

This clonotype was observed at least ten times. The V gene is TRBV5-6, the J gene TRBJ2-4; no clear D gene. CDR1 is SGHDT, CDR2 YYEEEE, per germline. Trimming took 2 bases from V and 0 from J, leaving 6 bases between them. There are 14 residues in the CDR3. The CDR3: CASSLRQAKNIQYF. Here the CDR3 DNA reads TGTGCCAGCAGCTTACGACAAGCCAAAAACATTCAGTACTTC. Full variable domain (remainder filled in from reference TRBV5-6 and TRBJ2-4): DAGVTQSPTHLIKTRGQQVTLRCSPKSGHDTVSWYQQALGQGPQFIFQYYEEEERQRGNFPDRFSGHQFPNYSSELNVNALLLGDSALYLCASSLRQAKNIQYFGAGTRLSVL.